This T cell receptor (beta chain) was documented in a study of T cells after yellow fever vaccination. Study in general: SMART-Seq v4 Ultra Low Input handled preparation of low-cell-number fractions.

Germline V gene data show CDR1 as MNHEY and CDR2 as SMNVEV (reference sequence). V was shortened by 3 bases and J by 5 bases, with 24 bases between the two germline ends. The CDR3 spans 18 residues. This clonotype was seen only a few times. TCRdb re-analysed the 5' RACE reads in MiXCR, keeping a single row per CDR3 protein. Of 500,000 to 650,000 distinct CDR3 sequences listed, roughly an eighth are singletons. The receptor was isolated from a man younger than 40 who received the YFV17D yellow fever vaccine. The chain is built from TRBV27 and TRBJ2-3, with a tentative D call TRBD2 (8 bases). The material was PBMCs, obtained on the day of the yellow fever booster vaccination. CDR3 loop: CASSFDPDRAGGIDTQYF. The CDR3 nucleotides read TGTGCCAGCAGTTTTGATCCCGACAGGGCGGGGGGAATAGATACGCAGTATTTT.